This T cell receptor (beta chain) was captured by sequencing in a study of blood T cell repertoires in COVID-19. V trimming: 6 bases; J trimming: 5 bases; junction bases outside the gene matches: 7. The CDR3 sequence is 14 residues long. The germline V gene has CDR1 MDHEN and CDR2 SYDVKM. Repertoires were generated with immunoSEQ multiplex PCR, while TCRdb's copy carries only in-frame clones and drops some. The data show about 230,000 clones, with 75% to 90% seen just once and 27% held by the top ten. This TCR was sampled from a man aged 35 to 55 with acute or convalescent COVID-19. The chain is built from TRBV28 and TRBJ1-5; 7 nucleotides align to TRBD1. The sequenced sample was peripheral blood. CDR3 nucleotides: TGTGCCAGCAGAGTACAGGGGTCCGATCAGCCCCAGCATTTT. It codes for CASRVQGSDQPQHF.